The 25 T cell receptor beta chains below were found in one sample sequenced in a study of patients and donors after allogeneic stem cell transplantation. TCRdb reanalysed the RT-PCR reads using MiXCR and keeps one entry per CDR3 protein. The sample shows some 200,000 distinct CDR3 sequences, around 41% of them seen only once. Material: blood, either unsorted or a sorted T cell fraction (not recorded which). These receptors all stem from a human donor who was either an allogeneic HSCT recipient or a stem cell or donor lymphocyte infusion donor (not recorded which). It is not recorded whose cells these are; they may come from a transplant donor.

This chain connects TRBV10-3 to TRBJ1-1; unclear D gene. The V gene lost 4 bases and the J gene lost 1 base, with 10 bases spanning the gap. Germline CDR1 reads ENHRY; CDR2 reads SYGVKD. The CDR3 consists of 14 residues. The CDR3 region is CAISVKESNTEAFF. CDR3 sequence (DNA): TGTGCCATCAGTGTTAAGGAATCGAACACTGAAGCTTTCTTT.

The chain has TRBV14 and TRBJ2-2; 7 bases are shared with TRBD1. This CDR3 is 16 amino acids long. CDR1 and CDR2 (germline): SGHDN, FVKESK. V trimming: 4 bases; J trimming: 8 bases; junction bases outside the gene matches: 13. The CDR3 nucleotides read TGTGCCAGCAGCCGAGAAATAAGACAGGGTGCAGGGGAGCTGTTTTTT. Translating it yields CASSREIRQGAGELFF.

The chain couples TRBV7-2 to TRBJ1-1; D gene uncertain. V was cut by 6 bases and J by 1 base, with 6 bases left in between. Germline V gene data show CDR1 as SGHTA and CDR2 as FQGNSA. The CDR3 has 12 amino acids. The DNA for the CDR3 is TGTGCCAGCAGTAAATCGAACACTGAAGCTTTCTTT. This encodes CASSKSNTEAFF.

The V call is TRBV11-2, the J call TRBJ1-2; D gene ambiguous. This CDR3 is 13 amino acids long. The germline V gene encodes CDR1 SGHAT and CDR2 FQNNGV. Deletions cut 0 bases from V and 13 bases from J, with 15 bases between. This CDR3 reads CASSLEIVGRSTF. In DNA, the CDR3 is TGTGCCAGCAGCTTAGAAATTGTGGGTCGTAGCACCTTC. Full variable domain (remainder filled in from reference TRBV11-2 and TRBJ1-2): EAGVAQSPRYKIIEKRQSVAFWCNPISGHATLYWYQQILGQGPKLLIQFQNNGVVDDSQLPKDRFSAERLKGVDSTLKIQPAKLEDSAVYLCASSLEIVGRSTFGSGTRLTVV.

This chain joins TRBV12-3 or TRBV12-4 and TRBJ2-1; D call uncertain. V gave up 3 bases and J gave up 1 base, with 19 bases separating them. The CDR3 loop spans 18 amino acids. Here the CDR3 reads CASSFGSARLPSYNEQFF. The CDR3 coding sequence is TGTGCCAGCAGTTTCGGATCGGCTCGCCTACCTTCCTACAATGAGCAGTTCTTC.

V is TRBV9 and J is TRBJ2-1; tentatively, D is TRBD2 (6 bases). The CDR3 has 13 amino acids. CDR1 and CDR2 from the germline V gene are SGDLS and YYNGEE. Between the trimmed V and J ends, which lost 2 bases and 14 bases, there was a span of 17 bases. CDR3 bases: TGTGCCAGCAGCGTTGAGGGGACTCGAAGTAAGTTCTTC. It encodes CASSVEGTRSKFF.

This clonotype has a handful of counts. J is TRBJ1-1 and V is TRBV6-5; TRBD1 is a possible D gene (5 bases). Germline assignment: CDR1 MNHEY and CDR2 SVGAGI. This CDR3 has 15 residues. The ends were cut back, 0 bases at V and 5 bases at J, with 13 bases in the middle. This CDR3 reads CASSYSQWEGTEAFF. The CDR3 DNA is TGTGCCAGCAGTTACTCGCAATGGGAGGGGACTGAAGCTTTCTTT.

This chain connects TRBV12-3 or TRBV12-4 to TRBJ1-4, with 7 positions matching TRBD1. The CDR3 length is 15 residues. With 5 bases clipped from V and 6 bases from J, the junction kept 9 bases outside the gene matches. The CDR3 DNA follows: TGTGCCAGCAGTCTCCTTCAGGGGGAGGATGAAAAACTGTTTTTT. This translates into CASSLLQGEDEKLFF.

The chain carries TRBV27 and TRBJ1-2, with D tentatively TRBD1 (6 bases). The V gene lost 10 bases and the J gene lost 0 bases, with 12 bases spanning the gap. The length of the CDR3 is 13 residues. Germline V gene sequence: CDR1 MNHEY, CDR2 SMNVEV (reference sequence). The CDR3 sequence is CANPQGPNYGYTF. The CDR3 coding sequence is TGTGCCAACCCCCAGGGGCCTAACTATGGCTACACCTTC.

The chain has TRBV15 and TRBJ1-2; D is uncertain. The V gene lost 3 bases and the J gene lost 6 bases, with 11 bases spanning the gap. Germline loops: CDR1 LNHNV, CDR2 YYDKDF (reference sequence). The CDR3 consists of 13 residues. The CDR3 sequence is CATSSPPRDGYTF. The CDR3 DNA reads as TGTGCCACCAGCAGCCCCCCACGGGATGGCTACACCTTC.

This clonotype was seen only a few times. V is TRBV10-3 and J is TRBJ2-7, with TRBD2 matching over 7 bases. The germline CDR1 and CDR2 sequences are ENHRY and SYGVKD. CDR3 length: 14 amino acids. V lost 6 bases to trimming and J lost 5 bases; unmatched junction nucleotides: 10. Written as DNA, the CDR3 is TGTGCCATCAGAGCGGGGTTGGGCCAGGACGAGCAGTACTTC. Amino acids: CAIRAGLGQDEQYF.

This sequence joins TRBV4-1 and TRBJ2-5, with 8 bases identical to TRBD1. Germline V lookup: CDR1 MGHRA, CDR2 YSYEKL. The CDR3 runs to 18 residues. V gave up 1 base and J gave up 4 bases; unmatched junction bases: 14. Here the CDR3 reads CASSQGGLEWTGLETQYF. CDR3 in DNA: TGCGCCAGCAGCCAAGGGGGATTAGAGTGGACAGGGCTAGAGACCCAGTACTTC.

The sample holds a few counts of this clonotype. The chain uses TRBV7-3 and TRBJ1-2; a possible D gene is TRBD1 (5 bases). This CDR3 region has 13 residues. Germline V gives CDR1 SGHTA, CDR2 FQGTGA. Trimming stripped 11 bases from V and 3 bases from J, with 16 bases between. The CDR3 is CAERGPGYYGYTF. CDR3 DNA sequence: TGTGCCGAGAGAGGACCAGGGTACTATGGCTACACCTTC.

This clonotype was found a few times. The chain links TRBV27 to TRBJ2-7, with 10 bases matching TRBD2. With V trimmed by 6 bases and J by 2 bases, 7 bases remained unmatched. Germline-derived CDR1 and CDR2 are MNHEY and SMNVEV (reference sequence). The CDR3 has 15 amino acids. The CDR3 protein is CASRPGTSVPYEQYF. The CDR3 DNA is TGTGCCAGCAGACCAGGGACTAGCGTCCCCTACGAGCAGTACTTC.

This clonotype occurred a few times. The chain uses TRBV12-3 or TRBV12-4 and TRBJ2-3; possibly TRBD1 for D (6 bases). CDR3 length: 16 residues. Trimming pared 2 bases from V and 6 bases from J, leaving 18 bases between. This CDR3 is CASSLRPGALLDTQYF. The CDR3 DNA reads TGTGCCAGCAGTTTAAGGCCAGGGGCCCTATTGGATACGCAGTATTTT.

This clonotype has just a few counts. The chain couples TRBV7-2 to TRBJ2-3; TRBD2 matches 7 bases. With 6 bases clipped from V and 11 bases from J, the junction kept 14 bases outside the gene matches. The CDR3 sequence is 14 residues long. The germline gives CDR1 SGHTA, CDR2 FQGNSA. The CDR3: CASSLAAGPQGQYF. As DNA, the CDR3 is TGTGCCAGCAGTCTAGCGGCGGGACCTCAGGGGCAGTATTTT.

The V call is TRBV30, the J call TRBJ2-2; 8 bases map to TRBD2. Germline lookup yields CDR1 GTSNPN and CDR2 SVGIG (reference sequence). The junction had 25 bases not matched to a gene; V was cut back by 7 bases and J by 0 bases. The CDR3 length is 21 residues. CDR3 residues: CALRKTYSGIIKGANTGELFF. The CDR3 DNA reads TGTGCCTTACGTAAAACTTATAGCGGGATCATTAAAGGCGCGAACACCGGGGAGCTGTTTTTT. Full variable domain (rest looked up from reference TRBV30 and TRBJ2-2): SQTIHQWPATLVQPVGSPLSLECTVEGTSNPNLYWYRQAAGRGLQLLFYSVGIGQISSEVPQNLSASRPQDRQFILSSKKLLLSDSGFYLCALRKTYSGIIKGANTGELFFGEGSRLTVL.

The CDR3 region has the DNA TGTGCCAGCAGTTCCGTAGTCGACACTGAAGCTTTCTTT. Its protein is CASSSVVDTEAFF. The chain couples TRBV12-3 or TRBV12-4 to TRBJ1-1; D is uncertain. The V and J ends lost 4 bases and 3 bases respectively, with 9 bases between them. CDR3 length: 13 residues.

Only a few counts were recorded for this clonotype. The gene calls are TRBV20-1 and TRBJ1-1, with no clear D. Germline V gene lookup returns CDR1 DFQATT and CDR2 SNEGSKA (reference sequence). With 3 bases removed from V and 0 bases from J, the gap between germline ends came to 8 bases. The CDR3 runs 13 residues. The CDR3 region has the DNA TGCAGTGCTAGGACGGCAATGAACACTGAAGCTTTCTTT. Amino acid sequence: CSARTAMNTEAFF.

This clonotype was seen more than once but under ten times. The rearrangement joins TRBV29-1 to TRBJ1-2; D call uncertain. With 4 bases removed from V and 0 bases from J, the gap between germline ends came to 9 bases. Germline V gives CDR1 SQVTM, CDR2 ANQGSEA. The length of the CDR3 is 13 residues. The CDR3 is CSVGPLPNYGYTF. Here the CDR3 DNA reads TGCAGCGTTGGTCCTCTTCCTAACTATGGCTACACCTTC.

The chain has TRBV6-2 or TRBV6-3 and TRBJ1-2; D unresolved. CDR1 is MNHEY and CDR2 is SVGEGT in the germline V gene. The CDR3 extends over 14 amino acids. The germline V and J ends were trimmed by 2 bases and 0 bases, with 7 bases remaining between them. Written as DNA, the CDR3 is TGTGCCAGCAGTTACGAGCCTGCTAACTATGGCTACACCTTC. Amino acid sequence: CASSYEPANYGYTF.

In this sample, this clonotype turned up a few times. The chain employs TRBV5-1 and TRBJ2-3; perhaps TRBD1 as D (7 bases). The ends were cut back, 5 bases at V and 3 bases at J, with 16 bases in the middle. There are 15 residues in the CDR3. CDR1 is SGHRS and CDR2 is YFSETQ in the germline V gene. CDR3 residues: CASRPLTGRTDTQYF. As DNA, the CDR3 is TGCGCCAGCAGACCTCTGACAGGGAGGACAGATACGCAGTATTTT.

This chain uses TRBV7-6 with TRBJ1-6, with D hard to call. V was trimmed by 0 bases and J by 10 bases, leaving 13 bases between them. Germline lookup yields CDR1 SGHVS and CDR2 FNYEAQ. The CDR3 has 15 amino acids. The CDR3 here is CASSLALDTRSPLHF. The CDR3, as DNA: TGTGCCAGCAGCTTAGCCCTGGATACTCGGTCACCCCTCCACTTT.

In this sample, this clonotype turned up a few times. The V call is TRBV30, the J call TRBJ1-2; D is unclear. The CDR3 has 11 residues. Germline-derived CDR1 and CDR2 are GTSNPN and SVGIG (reference sequence). V lost 0 bases to trimming and J lost 7 bases, with 6 bases between them. The CDR3 nucleotides are TGTGCCTGGAGTGTAGGGTCTGGCTACACCTTC. This encodes CAWSVGSGYTF.

This clonotype was counted between two and nine times. The chain employs TRBV5-6 and TRBJ1-2; possibly TRBD1 for D (5 bases). Trimming shortened V by 4 bases and J by 2 bases, and 15 bases separated the two germline ends. The V gene's germline CDR1 is SGHDT and CDR2 YYEEEE. This CDR3 region has 15 residues. The CDR3 DNA follows: TGTGCCAGCAGCCACTACAGGACCGGCAACTATGGCTACACCTTC. This encodes CASSHYRTGNYGYTF. Variable domain in full (rest from reference TRBV5-6 and TRBJ1-2): DAGVTQSPTHLIKTRGQQVTLRCSPKSGHDTVSWYQQALGQGPQFIFQYYEEEERQRGNFPDRFSGHQFPNYSSELNVNALLLGDSALYLCASSHYRTGNYGYTFGSGTRLTVV.